This T cell receptor beta chain was recorded in a study of T cells after yellow fever vaccination. TCRdb analysed the 5' RACE reads with MiXCR anew, one entry per CDR3 protein. This sample carries some 250,000 distinct CDR3 sequences, 6.9% of them seen once, and the ten largest clones take over 0.65%. A word on this clonotype: The antigen is unknown.

The CDR3 consists of 11 residues. V dropped 6 bases and J dropped 4 bases, with 6 bases sitting between them. CDR1 and CDR2 (germline): MNHEY, SVGEGT. Study-level results: Just a small share of clonotypes turned up in the CD4 compartment as well as the CD8 compartment.

The sample was CD4+ T cells sorted from PBMCs, taken 15 days after the yellow fever booster vaccination. This clonotype was obtained from a man aged 25-45 years who received the YFV17D yellow fever vaccine. The V call is TRBV6-2 or TRBV6-3, the J call TRBJ1-1; D unclear. The CDR3 reads CASSWTTEAFF. In DNA form, the CDR3 reads TGTGCCAGCAGCTGGACCACTGAAGCTTTCTTT.